The clone carrying this T cell receptor beta chain was seen only a few times. The antigen remains undetermined. Alongside a J-beta primer mix, a sample-barcoded 5' primer served in a second PCR lasting roughly 6 to 11 cycles. The template-switch adaptor was a 5' adaptor with 12 random nucleotides. It tagged each cDNA molecule. In TCRdb, the 5' RACE reads were re-called with MiXCR into one record per CDR3 protein. The table has about 1.4 million distinct CDR3 sequences, 59% seen once. Every sample gave at least 5.5 micrograms of total RNA when it was extracted. Germline V lookup: CDR1 MGHRA, CDR2 YSYEKL. V was trimmed by 6 bases and J by 0 bases, leaving 13 bases between them. CDR3 size: 15 residues. This sample is part of a study of blood T cells in healthy people across ages. Study conclusions and caveats: While age rose, TCR beta diversity per million T cells dropped in a roughly linear way.

V is TRBV4-1 and J is TRBJ2-3; TRBD2 is a possible D gene (6 bases). The clonotype originates from a man aged 18 to 30 in good health. Sequenced input: blood. This CDR3 is CASRSRGSSTDTQYF. The DNA of the CDR3 is TGCGCCAGCAGATCGCGGGGCTCTAGCACAGATACGCAGTATTTT.